Shown below are 10 T cell receptor beta chains from a single sample sequenced in a study of T cell responses to AZD1222 COVID-19 vaccine. Some clones are missing from TCRdb's copy, which holds only in-frame ones; the method was immunoSEQ multiplex PCR. Among tens of thousands of clones, 86% were seen once, and the ten largest hold approximately 9%. Specimen: peripheral blood, collected on day 0 of AZD1222 vaccination. These receptors all come from an adult in good health.

The gene calls are TRBV2 and TRBJ1-1, with no clear D. CDR3 size: 14 residues. Germline V gene data show CDR1 as SNHLY and CDR2 as FYNNEI. V shed 5 bases and J shed 1 base, with 11 bases lying between them. The CDR3 bases are TGTGCCAGCAGTAGCGAGGCAGCGAACACTGAAGCTTTCTTT. This sequence encodes CASSSEAANTEAFF.

The genes are TRBV5-1 and TRBJ1-4, with 10 bases lining up with TRBD1. The V gene end was trimmed by 5 bases and the J gene end by 8 bases; junction bases not matched to a gene: 9. The V gene's germline CDR1 is SGHRS and CDR2 YFSETQ. There are 15 residues in the CDR3. Here the CDR3 reads CASRQTGTGEEKLFF. Here the CDR3 DNA reads TGCGCCAGCAGGCAGACCGGGACAGGGGAGGAAAAACTGTTTTTT.

This clone appeared a single time. CDR3 sequence: CTSSQDLSGSRDTQYF. DNA for the CDR3: TGCACCAGCAGCCAAGATCTTAGCGGGAGCAGAGATACGCAGTATTTT. The genes are TRBV1 and TRBJ2-3; the D call in the table, TRBD2, was not verified against the DNA. TRBV1 constitutes a pseudogene. The CDR3 contains 16 residues.

This rearrangement joins TRBV19 to TRBJ2-1, with D perhaps TRBD2 (6 bases). Trimming removed 2 bases at V and 5 bases at J, with 13 bases between. Germline V gene sequence: CDR1 LNHDA, CDR2 SQIVND (reference sequence). This CDR3 comprises 15 residues. In DNA, the CDR3 is TGTGCCAGTAGTATATGGCGGGAACGGAACAATGAGCAGTTCTTC. As protein: CASSIWRERNNEQFF.

The chain employs TRBV9 and TRBJ1-3; D uncertain. Trimming took 3 bases from V and 0 from J, leaving 16 bases between them. The germline CDR1 and CDR2 sequences are SGDLS and YYNGEE. The CDR3 loop spans 17 amino acids. The CDR3 is CASSAGGYSDSGNTIYF. CDR3 nucleotide sequence: TGTGCCAGCAGCGCCGGCGGTTACAGCGACTCTGGAAACACCATATATTTT. Based on the CDR3 plus reference TRBV9 and TRBJ1-3, the full variable domain is DSGVTQTPKHLITATGQRVTLRCSPRSGDLSVYWYQQSLDQGLQFLIQYYNGEERAKGNILERFSAQQFPDLHSELNLSSLELGDSALYFCASSAGGYSDSGNTIYFGEGSWLTVV.

The chain employs TRBV28 and TRBJ2-1; D is unclear. The CDR3 totals 16 residues. The germline CDR1 and CDR2 sequences are MDHEN and SYDVKM. Trimming pared 6 bases from V and 0 bases from J, leaving 15 bases between. CDR3 nucleotides: TGTGCCAGCAGATTTACGGAGCGCACCTCCTACAATGAGCAGTTCTTC. It is translated as CASRFTERTSYNEQFF. The complete variable domain, with remaining parts taken from reference TRBV28 and TRBJ2-1, reads DVKVTQSSRYLVKRTGEKVFLECVQDMDHENMFWYRQDPGLGLRLIYFSYDVKMKEKGDIPEGYSVSREKKERFSLILESASTNQTSMYLCASRFTERTSYNEQFFGPGTRLTVL.

This clone was seen only a few times. The chain combines TRBV27 with TRBJ2-2, with 13 bases lining up with TRBD2. Germline-derived CDR1 and CDR2 are MNHEY and SMNVEV (reference sequence). The J segment lost 0 bases and the V segment lost 7 bases, leaving 17 bases of the junction unmatched. This CDR3 spans 21 amino acids. The CDR3, as DNA: TGTGCCAGCACCCTAGTCCCCCCGGGACTAGCGGGATCGACGAACACCGGGGAGCTGTTTTTT. It specifies CASTLVPPGLAGSTNTGELFF.

The V gene is TRBV25-1, the J gene TRBJ2-5; the match to TRBD2 covers 8 bases. This CDR3 has 15 amino acids. Trimming at V came to 7 bases and at J to 2 bases, leaving 9 bases not matched to a gene. CDR1 MGHDK and CDR2 SYGVNS come from the germline V gene. The CDR3 here is CASTPPGGGQETQYF. For the CDR3, the DNA is TGTGCCAGCACCCCCCCGGGAGGGGGTCAAGAGACCCAGTACTTC.

The chain employs TRBV14 and TRBJ2-4; 7 bases map to TRBD1. The V and J ends lost 0 bases and 10 bases, in that order; junction bases with no gene match: 12. This CDR3 contains 16 residues. Germline lookup yields CDR1 SGHDN and CDR2 FVKESK. The CDR3 reads CASSQELWTGHGIQYF. Written as DNA, the CDR3 is TGTGCCAGCAGCCAAGAGCTCTGGACAGGCCATGGGATTCAGTACTTC.

This rearrangement joins TRBV9 to TRBJ1-4; 7 bases align to TRBD1. Germline V gene sequence: CDR1 SGDLS, CDR2 YYNGEE. This CDR3 comprises 15 residues. V was pared by 3 bases and J by 8 bases, with 10 bases of the junction left unmatched. The CDR3 DNA is TGTGCCAGCAGCGCCACCCCTACAGGGGTCGAAAAACTGTTTTTT. Residues: CASSATPTGVEKLFF. Full variable domain (remainder filled in from reference TRBV9 and TRBJ1-4): DSGVTQTPKHLITATGQRVTLRCSPRSGDLSVYWYQQSLDQGLQFLIQYYNGEERAKGNILERFSAQQFPDLHSELNLSSLELGDSALYFCASSATPTGVEKLFFGSGTQLSVL.